This T cell receptor beta chain was captured in a study of control samples from healthy donors and cancer patients. The repertoire was sequenced with immunoSEQ multiplex PCR; TCRdb's copy has only in-frame clones and lacks some. Among over 60,000 clones, 65% to 90% were seen once, and the ten largest hold over 4.5%. Per the germline V gene, CDR1 is SGHTA and CDR2 is FQGNSA. Between the trimmed V and J ends, which lost 4 bases and 4 bases, there was a span of 13 bases. The CDR3 covers 14 residues. This chain connects TRBV7-2 to TRBJ1-2, with D possibly TRBD1 on 6 matching bases. This receptor was taken from a man aged 40-50 years in good health. The sequenced material came from blood. The CDR3 loop reads CASSSRTAPYGYTF. The CDR3 coding sequence is TGTGCCAGCAGCTCGAGGACAGCCCCCTATGGCTACACCTTC.